The clone carrying this T cell receptor (beta chain) was counted between two and nine times. Its antigen is not known. Germline loops: CDR1 MRHNA, CDR2 SNTAGT. With 2 bases removed from V and 6 bases from J, the gap between germline ends came to 24 bases. The CDR3 consists of 18 residues. The sample originates from a study of cytomegalovirus exposure and HLA in healthy donors. Overall study: An earlier analysis identified 117 million unique TCR beta sequences in about 170 million T cells. Tens of millions of unique TCRs, all from HLA-typed donors, were included in an early release of the data. Across a few hundred genotyped donors, around 80% landed in the Caucasian-associated ancestry cluster.

PCR was performed using 60 Vbeta and 13 Jbeta primers. Clones were read by immunoSEQ multiplex PCR, and TCRdb kept only the in-frame ones, dropping some. The sample shows 150,000 to 200,000 clones, approximately 62% of them seen only once. Whole-study results and caveats: The study found most TCR sequences rare, yet found some public TCRs in many donors.

The sequencing sample was made of PBMCs. V usage is TRBV6-4 and J usage is TRBJ2-3, with TRBD2 as a possible D gene (7 bases). The receptor was derived from a man aged 50 to 59 in good health and CMV-seronegative. The CDR3 is CASSDGAGRGGALDTQYF. The DNA for the CDR3 is TGTGCCAGCAGTGACGGCGCAGGGAGAGGGGGGGCCTTGGATACGCAGTATTTT.